The clone carrying this T cell receptor beta chain was seen more than once but under ten times. This study enrolled people aged 18 to 89 from 20 to 25 US geographic areas. Those designated as exposed participants met a COVID-19 case within 2 weeks before study entry. The record originates from a study of blood T cell repertoires in COVID-19. Across the study: PBMCs, B-cell-depleted T cells, or T cells provided the cDNA or gDNA that made up the material.

Original processing notes: Estimation of nucleated cell counts relied on the amplification of reference gene primers. This table comes from immunoSEQ multiplex PCR, and its TCRdb copy is limited to in-frame clones, with some not included. The V and J calls and clone size were taken over from that table, and D and trimming were inferred from the DNA. Of roughly 250,000 clones listed, under 90% are singletons. CDR1 LNHDA and CDR2 SQIVND come from the germline V gene (reference sequence). The CDR3 is made up of 14 amino acids. V lost 6 bases to trimming and J lost 8 bases, with 19 bases between them. The sequenced material came from PBMCs or T cells enriched from blood (not recorded which). The sequence derives from a woman between 40 and 50 years old who had been exposed to COVID-19. The gene calls are TRBV19 and TRBJ1-2; D is possibly TRBD1 (6 bases). The chain's CDR3 is CASSYRDKILGYTF. CDR3 coding DNA: TGTGCCAGTAGCTACAGGGACAAAATTTTGGGCTACACCTTC.